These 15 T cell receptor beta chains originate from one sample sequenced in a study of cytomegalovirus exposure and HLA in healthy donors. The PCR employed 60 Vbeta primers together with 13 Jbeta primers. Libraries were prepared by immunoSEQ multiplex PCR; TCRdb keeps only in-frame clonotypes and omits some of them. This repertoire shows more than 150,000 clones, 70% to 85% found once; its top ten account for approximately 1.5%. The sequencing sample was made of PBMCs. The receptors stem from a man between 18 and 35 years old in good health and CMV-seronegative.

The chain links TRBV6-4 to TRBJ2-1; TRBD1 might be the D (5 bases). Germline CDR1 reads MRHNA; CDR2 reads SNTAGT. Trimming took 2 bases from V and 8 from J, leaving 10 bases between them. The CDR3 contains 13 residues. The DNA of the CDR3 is TGTGCCAGCAGTGACCTCCAGGGCGATGAGCAGTTCTTC. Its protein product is CASSDLQGDEQFF.

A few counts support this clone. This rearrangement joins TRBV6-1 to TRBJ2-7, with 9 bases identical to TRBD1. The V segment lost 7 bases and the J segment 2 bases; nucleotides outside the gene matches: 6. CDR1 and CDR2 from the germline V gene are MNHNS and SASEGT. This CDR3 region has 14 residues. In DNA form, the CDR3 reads TGTGCCAGCAACCTGGGACAGGGAGCCTACGAGCAGTACTTC. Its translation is CASNLGQGAYEQYF.

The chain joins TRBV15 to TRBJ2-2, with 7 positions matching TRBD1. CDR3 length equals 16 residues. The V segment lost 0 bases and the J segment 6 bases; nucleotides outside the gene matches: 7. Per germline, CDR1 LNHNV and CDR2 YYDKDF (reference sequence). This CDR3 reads CATSRDWSRGPGELFF. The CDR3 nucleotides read TGTGCCACCAGCAGAGATTGGAGTAGGGGGCCCGGGGAGCTGTTTTTT.

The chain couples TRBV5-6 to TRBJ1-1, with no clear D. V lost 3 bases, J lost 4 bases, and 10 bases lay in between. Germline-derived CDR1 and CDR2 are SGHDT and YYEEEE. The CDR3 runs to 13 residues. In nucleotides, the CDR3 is TGTGCCAGCAGCTCGGGTGCGGGCACTGAAGCTTTCTTT. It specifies CASSSGAGTEAFF.

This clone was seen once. For the CDR3, the DNA is TGTGCCATCAGTAAACAGAGCCTCACAGATACGCAGTATTTT. It specifies CAISKQSLTDTQYF. The genes are TRBV10-3 and TRBJ2-3; no definite D call. Trimming took 5 bases from V and 2 from J, leaving 11 bases between them. The CDR3 runs to 14 residues. Germline values: CDR1 ENHRY, CDR2 SYGVKD.

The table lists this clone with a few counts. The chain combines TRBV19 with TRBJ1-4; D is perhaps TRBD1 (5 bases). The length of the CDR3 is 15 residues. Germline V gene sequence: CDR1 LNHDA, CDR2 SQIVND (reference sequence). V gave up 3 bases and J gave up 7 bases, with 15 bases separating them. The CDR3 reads CASSMSVGVGEKLFF. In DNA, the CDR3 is TGTGCCAGTAGTATGTCGGTAGGGGTTGGTGAAAAACTGTTTTTT.

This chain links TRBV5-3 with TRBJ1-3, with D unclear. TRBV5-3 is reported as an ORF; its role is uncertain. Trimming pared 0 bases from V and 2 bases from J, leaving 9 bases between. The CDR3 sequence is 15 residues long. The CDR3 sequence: CARSLAGMAGNTIYF. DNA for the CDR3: TGTGCCAGAAGCTTGGCGGGGATGGCTGGAAACACCATATATTTT.

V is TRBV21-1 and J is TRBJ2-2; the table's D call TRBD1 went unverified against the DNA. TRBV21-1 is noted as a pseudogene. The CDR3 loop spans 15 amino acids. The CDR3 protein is CASSYVRTGPGELFF. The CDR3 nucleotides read TGTGCCAGCAGCTACGTCAGGACAGGGCCCGGGGAGCTGTTTTTT.

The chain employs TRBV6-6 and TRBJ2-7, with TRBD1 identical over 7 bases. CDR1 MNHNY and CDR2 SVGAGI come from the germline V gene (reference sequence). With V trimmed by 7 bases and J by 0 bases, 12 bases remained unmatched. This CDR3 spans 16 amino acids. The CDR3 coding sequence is TGTGCCAGCACCCCAAACCCCGAGGGGGCCTCCTACGAGCAGTACTTC. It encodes CASTPNPEGASYEQYF.

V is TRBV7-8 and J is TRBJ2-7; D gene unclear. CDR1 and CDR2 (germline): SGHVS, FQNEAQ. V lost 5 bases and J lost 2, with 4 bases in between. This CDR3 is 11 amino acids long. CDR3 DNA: TGTGCCAGCAGCGCGGCCTACGAGCAGTACTTC. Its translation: CASSAAYEQYF.

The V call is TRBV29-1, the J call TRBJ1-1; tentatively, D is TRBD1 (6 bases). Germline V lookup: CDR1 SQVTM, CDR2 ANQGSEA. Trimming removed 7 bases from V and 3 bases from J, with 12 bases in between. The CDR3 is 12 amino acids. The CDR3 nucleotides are TGCAGCGCAGGGACATTAGACACTGAAGCTTTCTTT. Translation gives CSAGTLDTEAFF.

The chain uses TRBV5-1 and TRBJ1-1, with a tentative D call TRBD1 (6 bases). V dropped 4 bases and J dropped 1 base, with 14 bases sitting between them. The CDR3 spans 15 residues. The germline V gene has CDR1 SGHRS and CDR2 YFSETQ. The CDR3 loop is CASSMRADRNTEAFF. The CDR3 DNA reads TGCGCCAGCAGCATGCGGGCGGACAGGAACACTGAAGCTTTCTTT.

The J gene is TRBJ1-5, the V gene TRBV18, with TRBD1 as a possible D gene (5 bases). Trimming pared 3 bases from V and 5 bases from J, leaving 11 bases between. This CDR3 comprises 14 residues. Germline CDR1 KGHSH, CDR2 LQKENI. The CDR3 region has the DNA TGTGCCAGCTCACCCGGCAGGGAGGATCAGCCCCAGCATTTT. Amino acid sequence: CASSPGREDQPQHF.

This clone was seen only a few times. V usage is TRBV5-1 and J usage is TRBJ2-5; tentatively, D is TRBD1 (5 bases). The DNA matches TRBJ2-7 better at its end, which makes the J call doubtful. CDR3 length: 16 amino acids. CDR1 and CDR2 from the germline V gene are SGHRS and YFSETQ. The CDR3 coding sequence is TGCGCCAGCAGCTTGGGAGCCAGGGTGGGTAAAAACGAGCAGTACTTC. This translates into CASSLGARVGKNEQYF.

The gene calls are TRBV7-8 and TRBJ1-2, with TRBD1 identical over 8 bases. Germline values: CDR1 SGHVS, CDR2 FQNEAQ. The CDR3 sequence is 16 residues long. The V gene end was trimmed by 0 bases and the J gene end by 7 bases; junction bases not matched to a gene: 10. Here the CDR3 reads CASSLALVRGRSGYTF. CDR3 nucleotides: TGTGCCAGCAGCTTAGCGCTGGTCAGGGGGCGGAGTGGCTACACCTTC.